This T cell receptor (beta chain) was recorded in a study of cytomegalovirus exposure and HLA in healthy donors (TCRdb year 2017). Some background on the complete study: An earlier analysis of around 600 of the donors reported about 290 Gb of sequence data and roughly 100 million unique TCR beta sequences from about 200 million T cells. Among 350 to 400 genotyped donors of the cohort, an average of around 240,000 unique TCR beta nucleotide sequences were sequenced per donor, roughly 18% of them non-productive. Typing coverage varied by locus: roughly 629-630 donors for A, B, C, DRB1 and DQB1; under 550 for DQA1; about 570 for DPA1; 450 to 480 for DPB1. The aim of the study was to test whether cataloging public T cell receptors could identify signatures of past pathogen exposure. To decide whether each TCR beta V gene segment behaved as functional or pseudogenic, an earlier analysis of over 500 of the donors relied on high-throughput TCR beta sequencing. An early release that covered some 640 HLA-typed donors contained about 290 gigabases of sequencing data and around 80 million unique TCR sequences. Of the approximately 400 genotyped donors, over 70% fell in the genetic ancestry cluster associated with self-reported Caucasian donors. To study patterns of TCR occurrence, a later analysis re-analyzed previously published TCR beta repertoires from 500 to 850 donors and added high-resolution HLA genotyping. A later genetic analysis took genome-wide SNP genotypes for about three fifths of the 666 donors and used that subset as a discovery cohort. About five DR-DQ haplotypes were treated as single units for association and clustering because of strong linkage in the cohort. To predict cytomegalovirus infection status, the study brought together high-throughput TCR immunosequencing, statistical association of individual TCRs with disease status, and machine learning. A separate validation cohort of roughly 110 different subjects was used in addition to the 666-subject first cohort. Every discovery cohort repertoire had been produced on one sequencing platform. The study used immunosequencing to profile the T cell repertoires of approximately 640 subjects and linked those repertoires to cytomegalovirus serostatus. The later analysis used no new phenotypic data to find candidate immune exposures, relying instead on TCR beta sequences and their occurrence across donors. Donor age, sex, ethnicity and CMV serostatus were compiled together with the repertoire data. HLA typing included class I and class II loci at four-digit resolution. Overall study outcomes, separate from this receptor: A later genetic analysis associated a missense DCLRE1C variant with V-gene and J-gene trimming of TCR beta chains, and an independent cohort replicated the association. Immune exposure information for the cohort was limited to CMV serostatus. Roughly uniform sequencing depth across donors was assumed in presence/absence analyses, although this assumption may not hold. The authors suggested that the approach could potentially be extended to other disease states and immunological phenotypes. Several of the top co-occurrence clusters appeared to be linked to parvovirus B19, influenza, CMV and Epstein-Barr virus, according to a later analysis. Assigning TCR associations to individual alleles was difficult when HLA alleles, especially DR and DQ, strongly co-occurred. In an earlier analysis of a few hundred of the donors, most TCR beta V segments were observed in productive rearrangements about 90% or about 30% of the time, broadly matching IMGT annotations. The study gave a list of 150 to 200 TCR beta chains associated with cytomegalovirus. A cluster of highly shared sequence variants was judged likely to be a technical artifact of the sequencing pipeline. Because the 87-base-pair reads could not distinguish some IMGT-functional V segments, including TRBV6-2 and TRBV6-3, those segments were excluded. Because some donors lacked HLA typing at each locus, the association tests relied only on the typed subset. Because counts were too low, approximately 18 rarely observed V segments, including chromosome 9 orphons, were excluded from the earlier analysis of fewer than 650 of the donors. In a later analysis, HLA-associated TCR beta chains showed more clonal expansion and lower generation probabilities than non-associated chains that were equally common. A few of the identified cytomegalovirus-associated TCR beta chains were confirmed in vitro to be specific for cytomegalovirus antigens. According to a later analysis, most CMV-associated TCR beta chains appeared to be HLA-restricted, and the HLA associations seemed to be driven largely by CMV exposure. The classifier was reported to diagnose cytomegalovirus status with high specificity and sensitivity in both the original cohort and the validation cohort. According to a later analysis, TCR association rates differed among HLA loci, with DRB1 alleles showing the most associated TCRs and HLA-C alleles showing the fewest. Correlated functional status among segregating V segments might reflect linkage disequilibrium, but an unknown experimental factor could not be ruled out. Across donors, most TCR sequences were observed very rarely, whereas some public TCRs were present in many individuals. A further reported finding was that TCR beta sequences accurately predicted the HLA-A and HLA-B alleles for most subjects in the first cohort. In this cohort, only TCR beta chains were sequenced, and detectable features were limited by the absence of alpha or paired-chain data. A later genetic analysis reported fewer N-insertions in productive TCRs among donors in an Asian-associated ancestry cluster than the roughly 690-donor mean. A later analysis associated 16,951 TCR beta sequences with specific HLA alleles at a false discovery rate of 0.05.

The cohort was made up of roughly 670 healthy bone marrow donors. At the time of sampling, every cohort member was nominally healthy, though immune exposures that went unrecorded were likely present. The donor was CMV seronegative and belonged to the group of 320 or so seronegative cohort members. Each donor provided a peripheral blood sample, and peripheral blood mononuclear cells were used for TCR beta sequencing. The Qiagen DNeasy Blood Extraction Kit was used to extract genomic DNA from the blood cell samples. The library was built by means of the immunoSEQ multiplex PCR assay. For the multiplex PCR, a mixture combining 60 forward primers for TCR Vbeta segments and 13 reverse primers for TCR Jbeta segments was used. A multiplex PCR assay on genomic DNA amplified the CDR3 region of rearranged TCR beta genes. On the Illumina HiSeq System, the amplified TCR beta libraries were sequenced as 87-base-pair reads. As for the original processing: In a later analysis, some 80 million unique TCR beta chains were counted across the approximately 670 repertoires, and approximately 11 million of these chains were shared by at least two donors. Raw reads were error-corrected and collapsed into unique sequences by a nearest-neighbor algorithm in which closely related sequences were merged to remove PCR and sequencing errors. Alignment of CDR3 sequences to IMGT reference sequences was used to assign V, D and J gene segments. For a sequence to be retained, a match of at least six nucleotides was required to both a V gene segment and a J gene segment. A rearrangement counted as productive if the CDR3 had no stop codons and remained in frame with V and J, and every other rearrangement counted as non-productive. CDR3 was defined according to IMGT convention as the region running from the second conserved V-encoded cysteine to the conserved J-encoded phenylalanine. Sequences without an unambiguous match to a single V gene segment were excluded from the earlier analysis of approximately 560 of the donors. An earlier analysis of 500 to 600 of the donors classified V segments as functional when productive rearrangements were above 56.7% and as segregating when the standard deviation between donors was above 5%. A statistical classification framework was built to diagnose cytomegalovirus status from the catalog of TCR beta chain sequences. In a later analysis, V and J genes were assigned by comparing TCR nucleotide sequences against IMGT/GENE-DB human TR gene sequences. The TCRdist pipeline was used in a later analysis to assign CDR3 sequences and most-parsimonious VDJ recombination scenarios. In a later analysis, every TCR beta chain was defined by the combination of its CDR3 amino acid sequence and its V-gene family, and reads without a unique V-gene family were dropped. In a later analysis, 450 to 600 highly shared, low-generation-probability nucleotide sequences were removed to address suspected cross-contamination and a sequencing artifact. A later analysis calculated a clonal expansion index for each public chain from normalized within-repertoire ranks of inferred template counts. In a later analysis, generation probabilities were computed with a VDJ recombination model fitted to out-of-frame rearrangements, and the resulting probabilities were checked against IGoR. A later analysis scored TCR-TCR, TCR-HLA and TCR-CMV co-occurrence with hypergeometric tests, applying a repertoire-size bias correction to TCR pairs. A later analysis estimated false discovery rates by permuting HLA or CMV assignments 20 times. A later analysis grouped co-occurring TCRs with DBSCAN, adding TCRdist sequence similarity when clustering within HLA-allele-positive subsets. Co-occurrence clustering excluded repertoires with fewer than 30,000 or more than 120,000 public chains, plus five with anomalous nucleotide sharing. This is the immuneACCESS table as TCRdb keeps it, with only in-frame sequences that have V and J called. A part of the clones is gone; compared with another copy, unresolved V genes explain less than half, and the rest is unexplained. V, J and clone size derive from that table, while D and trimming were established from the DNA sequence. The sample table shows about 88,000 clones, and 80% to 90% are seen once. 2% to 2.5% of the sample belongs to the ten largest clones.

In regard to this clone: Its binding antigen is unknown. The sample holds no much larger clone one base away, and base qualities are not on file.

V drops 0 bases and J drops 6 bases, leaving 16 bases in between. The CDR3 starts with the cysteine, ends with the phenylalanine, and has 15 residues. Just CDR3 DNA is preserved here, 45 bases in frame from base 1. In the germline V gene, CDR1 corresponds to SGDLS and CDR2 to YYNGEE. This TCR derives from a man between 18 and 29 years old in good health and CMV-seronegative. The sequence links TRBV9 to TRBJ2-7; possibly the D gene is TRBD1, per 6 matching bases. The sample was PBMCs. The nucleotide sequence reads TGTGCCAGCAGCGTAGGCGAGAGGGGGTCTGGCGAGCAGTACTTC. This is translated as CASSVGERGSGEQYF.